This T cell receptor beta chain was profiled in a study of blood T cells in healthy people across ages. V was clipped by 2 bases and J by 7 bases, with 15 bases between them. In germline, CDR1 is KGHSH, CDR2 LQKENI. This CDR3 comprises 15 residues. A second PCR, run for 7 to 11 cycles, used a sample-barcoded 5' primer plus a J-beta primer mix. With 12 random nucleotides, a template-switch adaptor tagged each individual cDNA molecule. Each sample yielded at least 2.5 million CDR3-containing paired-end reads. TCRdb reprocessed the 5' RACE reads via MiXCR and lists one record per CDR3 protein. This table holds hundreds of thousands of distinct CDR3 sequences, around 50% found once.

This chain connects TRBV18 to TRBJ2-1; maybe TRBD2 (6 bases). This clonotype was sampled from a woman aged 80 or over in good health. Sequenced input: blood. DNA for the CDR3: TGTGCCAGCTCACCAAGGAGGGCATCGGGTAATGAGCAGTTCTTC. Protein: CASSPRRASGNEQFF.